This entry lists 23 T cell receptor beta chains sequenced from one sample in a study of T cell clonality in common variable immunodeficiency. Method: immunoSEQ multiplex PCR; TCRdb's copy keeps in-frame clones and lacks some. In total the sample includes roughly 14,000 clones, none of them seen once. Their cognate antigens are unknown. Study-level points and caveats: In common variable immunodeficiency, TCR beta chains reportedly carried fewer deletions and N-nucleotide insertions.

The source material was peripheral blood mononuclear cells. These receptors originate from a human donor with common variable immunodeficiency.

As to this clone: The CDR3 is cut off 3 residues early in the read; its end comes from the germline J gene. The V call is TRBV18, the J call TRBJ2-5, with TRBD2 matching over 8 bases. V shed 5 bases, J shed 4 bases, and the junction held 9 bases outside the gene matches. CDR3 length equals 15 residues. The germline CDR1 and CDR2 sequences are KGHSH and LQKENI. The part of the CDR3 DNA that was read is TGTGCCAGCTCAATCCAAGCGGGGGCAGGAGAGACC. Translated, it gives CASSIQAGAGET. The CDR3 as a whole reads CASSIQAGAGETQYF.

For this clone: The sequence runs out 3 residues before the end of the CDR3; the remainder is reconstructed from the germline J gene. The V call is TRBV5-1, the J call TRBJ1-2; tentative D call: TRBD1 (5 bases). CDR3 size: 12 residues. V was pared by 7 bases and J by 7 bases, with 14 bases between. The germline gives CDR1 SGHRS, CDR2 YFSETQ. CDR3 sequence: CASAEVGGGYTF. The covered CDR3 bases are TGCGCCAGCGCCGAGGTCGGGGGTGGC.

Details on this clone: The read halts 3 residues ahead of the CDR3 end, with the missing end drawn from the germline J gene. The genes are TRBV19 and TRBJ2-4, with 9 bases identical to TRBD1. The germline V gene encodes CDR1 LNHDA and CDR2 SQIVND (reference sequence). The CDR3 runs to 18 residues. J lost 2 bases, V lost 3 bases, and 11 bases had no gene match. Here the CDR3 reads CASSMGDPQGAPKNIQYF. The DNA read from the CDR3 is TGTGCCAGTAGTATGGGGGACCCACAGGGGGCACCCAAAAACATT.

Turning to this clone: The CDR3 end falls 3 residues outside the read, so it is completed with the germline J gene. The chain is built from TRBV30 and TRBJ2-7; D unclear. The CDR3 has 13 amino acids. The V end lost 0 bases, the J end lost 5 bases, and 11 bases lay between the germline ends. Germline V gene data show CDR1 as GTSNPN and CDR2 as SVGIG (reference sequence). Incomplete CDR3 DNA: TGTGCCTGGAGTGTGGGCGAGATGGACGAG. It is translated as CAWSVGEMDE. In full, the CDR3 reads CAWSVGEMDEQYF.

This clone was detected a few times. The CDR3 sequence is CASSPLATDQPQHF. CDR3 bases read: TGTGCCAGCTCACCACTGGCCACAGATCAGCCC. The rearrangement uses TRBV18 and TRBJ1-5; no clear D gene. The read comes to an end 3 residues before the CDR3 does, leaving the germline J gene to fill in the end. Germline V gene data show CDR1 as KGHSH and CDR2 as LQKENI. Trimming cost V 1 base and J 5 bases, with 9 bases left between them. CDR3 length: 14 amino acids.

In its sample, this clone was seen a few times. The missing CDR3 end, 3 residues past where the read stops, is filled in from the germline J gene. The chain links TRBV18 to TRBJ2-7, with 7 bases identical to TRBD1. This CDR3 is built from 14 residues. Germline CDR1 KGHSH, CDR2 LQKENI. V shed 8 bases, J shed 5 bases, and the junction held 12 bases outside the gene matches. CDR3 sequence: CASARLTGRDEQYF. The covered CDR3 bases are TGTGCCAGCGCACGACTGACAGGGAGAGACGAG.

This clone turned up a few times. The read ends 3 residues before the CDR3 terminus; that terminus is restored from the germline J gene. V is TRBV19 and J is TRBJ2-5, with 14 bases aligning to TRBD2. V dropped 5 bases and J dropped 2; count of bases not matched to a gene: 1. From germline, CDR1 is LNHDA and CDR2 SQIVND (reference sequence). This CDR3 is built from 15 residues. CDR3 sequence: CASSGLAGGQETQYF. The covered CDR3 bases are TGTGCCAGTAGTGGACTAGCGGGAGGACAAGAGACC.

In the case of this clone: Sequencing ends 3 residues short of the CDR3 end; the germline J gene provides the rest. V usage is TRBV7-9 and J usage is TRBJ1-1, with D perhaps TRBD1 (6 bases). The length of the CDR3 is 14 residues. The germline V and J ends were trimmed by 6 bases and 2 bases, with 13 bases remaining between them. CDR1 SEHNR and CDR2 FQNEAQ come from the germline V gene (reference sequence). The CDR3 DNA, read in part, is TGTGCCAGCAGATCAGGGACACCAAACACTGAA. Protein sequence: CASRSGTPNTE. The complete CDR3 reads CASRSGTPNTEAFF.

Concerning this clone itself: The observed sequence ends 3 residues before the CDR3 terminus, with the missing tail filled in from the germline J gene. The chain couples TRBV5-1 to TRBJ2-1; 7 bases align to TRBD2. The CDR3 has 15 residues. Looked up from germline, CDR1 is SGHRS and CDR2 is YFSETQ. The ends lost 4 bases at V and 2 bases at J; junction bases unmatched: 6. CDR3 DNA (partial): TGCGCCAGCAGCCCCTCCGGGGGGACCTACAATGAG. Its protein product is CASSPSGGTYNE. The CDR3, in full, reads CASSPSGGTYNEQFF.

This clone turned up a few times. The read gets to within 3 residues of the CDR3 end, and the germline J gene fills in the rest. The rearrangement links TRBV30 to TRBJ2-5; the match to TRBD2 covers 11 bases. After removal of 3 bases from V and 7 bases from J, the junction contained 4 bases not matched to a gene. This CDR3 region has 13 residues. Germline V gene data show CDR1 as GTSNPN and CDR2 as SVGIG (reference sequence). Incomplete CDR3 DNA: TGTGCCTGGAGGACTAGCGGGGCAGGGACC. Translated, it gives CAWRTSGAGT. From start to end, the CDR3 is CAWRTSGAGTQYF.

This clone turned up a few times. The CDR3 end is not reached by the read, which stops 3 residues before it; the germline J gene fills it in. The rearrangement uses TRBV6-2 or TRBV6-3 and TRBJ2-1; 7 nucleotides match TRBD1. The CDR3 length is 15 residues. Germline loops: CDR1 MNHEY, CDR2 SVGEGT. Losses at the gene ends were 7 bases for V and 0 bases for J; bases not matched to a gene: 6. The CDR3 is CASTDPGGSYNEQFF. The part of the CDR3 DNA that was read is TGTGCCAGCACCGACCCAGGGGGCTCCTACAATGAG.

This clone was detected a few times. The CDR3 goes on 3 residues after the read ends, and that part is filled in from the germline J gene. The chain has TRBV7-3 and TRBJ1-2, with D possibly matching TRBD1 (6 bases). V dropped 5 bases and J dropped 6 bases, with 19 bases sitting between them. CDR1 and CDR2 from the germline V gene are SGHTA and FQGTGA. This CDR3 is 15 amino acids long. Partial CDR3 DNA: TGTGCCAGCAGCAATCGAACCGGGACAATGAATGGC. Translating gives CASSNRTGTMNG. The full CDR3 is CASSNRTGTMNGYTF.

This clone was detected a few times. The CDR3 loop reads CASSVTTGINEQYF. CDR3 bases read: TGTGCCAGCAGCGTGACGACAGGGATCAACGAG. V gene TRBV7-3 combines with J gene TRBJ2-7; TRBD1 agrees at 7 bases. The read ends 3 residues early relative to the CDR3; the germline J gene fills the gap. V was clipped by 5 bases and J by 5 bases; unmatched bases: 9. This CDR3 region has 14 residues. Germline CDR1 is SGHTA and CDR2 is FQGTGA.

There are a few counts of this clone. The read halts 3 residues ahead of the CDR3 end, with the missing end drawn from the germline J gene. The chain employs TRBV6-2 or TRBV6-3 and TRBJ2-7, with no clear D. With 0 bases removed from V and 0 bases from J, the gap between germline ends came to 9 bases. The CDR3 is made up of 15 amino acids. Looked up from germline, CDR1 is MNHEY and CDR2 is SVGEGT. CDR3 bases read: TGTGCCAGCAGTTACTCTGGCCCAAGCTCCTACGAG. Protein: CASSYSGPSSYE. In full, the CDR3 is CASSYSGPSSYEQYF.

As concerns this clone: The read finishes 3 residues shy of the CDR3 end, and the germline J gene is used to complete it. The V call is TRBV30, the J call TRBJ1-1; D might be TRBD1 (6 bases). The CDR3 sequence is 14 residues long. Looked up from germline, CDR1 is GTSNPN and CDR2 is SVGIG (reference sequence). V shed 3 bases and J shed 2 bases, with 13 bases lying between them. The CDR3 protein is CAWRPRGGNTEAFF. CDR3 DNA (partial): TGTGCCTGGAGGCCAAGGGGGGGCAACACTGAA.

Concerning this clone: The read ends 3 residues early relative to the CDR3; the germline J gene fills the gap. This rearrangement joins TRBV10-2 to TRBJ2-7; 11 nucleotides match TRBD2. Germline trimming cut 1 base from V and 1 base from J; bases unmatched to any gene: 12. CDR3 length: 19 amino acids. In germline, CDR1 is WSHSY, CDR2 SAAADI. The sequenced CDR3 bases are TGCGCCAGCAGTGAGTATTTTAGTAGCGGGAGGGCCGTATCCTACGAG. It codes for CASSEYFSSGRAVSYE. The entire CDR3 is CASSEYFSSGRAVSYEQYF.

This clone was recorded a few times. The read ends 3 residues shy of where the CDR3 ends; the end is completed using the germline J gene. V and J are TRBV5-1 and TRBJ1-2; D possibly corresponds to TRBD1 (6 bases). V was trimmed by 4 bases and J by 0 bases, leaving 10 bases between them. This CDR3 spans 14 amino acids. Looked up from germline, CDR1 is SGHRS and CDR2 is YFSETQ. CDR3 protein: CASSQGTPNYGYTF. The CDR3 bases that were read are TGCGCCAGCAGCCAAGGGACACCTAACTATGGC. Together with reference TRBV5-1 and TRBJ1-2, the CDR3 gives the full variable domain: KAGVTQTPRYLIKTRGQQVTLSCSPISGHRSVSWYQQTPGQGLQFLFEYFSETQRNKGNFPGRFSGRQFSNSRSEMNVSTLELGDSALYLCASSQGTPNYGYTFGSGTRLTVV.

Comments on this clone: The read ends 3 residues before the CDR3 terminus; that terminus is restored from the germline J gene. The chain couples TRBV20-1 to TRBJ2-7; TRBD2 agrees at 8 bases. The germline gives CDR1 DFQATT, CDR2 SNEGSKA (reference sequence). Unmatched junction bases numbered 3, after V lost 3 bases and J lost 2 bases. The CDR3 length is 13 residues. This chain's CDR3 is CSASSGGPYEQYF. CDR3 DNA (partial): TGCAGTGCTAGCAGCGGGGGCCCCTACGAG.

With respect to this clone: The read terminates 3 residues ahead of where the CDR3 ends, so the germline J gene completes it. The chain is built from TRBV2 and TRBJ1-4, with TRBD1 matching over 8 bases. The CDR3 totals 16 residues. V was clipped by 0 bases and J by 7 bases; unmatched bases: 7. Germline CDR1 and CDR2: SNHLY and FYNNEI. The sequenced part of the CDR3 DNA is TGTGCCAGCAGTGAAGCTCAGGGGGCTATAAGTGAAAAA. It translates to CASSEAQGAISEK. In full, the CDR3 reads CASSEAQGAISEKLFF.

This CDR3 reads CASSTQVGGGEQYF. CDR3 DNA (partial): TGTGCCAGCAGCACCCAGGTAGGGGGCGGCGAG. The chain couples TRBV7-2 to TRBJ2-7; 7 positions match TRBD1. The read ends 3 residues before the CDR3 terminus; that terminus is restored from the germline J gene. Per the germline V gene, CDR1 is SGHTA and CDR2 is FQGNSA. The length of the CDR3 is 14 residues. Unmatched junction bases numbered 10, after V lost 5 bases and J lost 6 bases.

The sample holds a few counts of this clone. The CDR3 end lies 3 residues beyond the end of the read and is filled in from the germline J gene. The V and J genes are TRBV7-2 and TRBJ1-1; D gene uncertain. The CDR3 spans 15 residues. The V gene's germline CDR1 is SGHTA and CDR2 FQGNSA. Trimming stripped 2 bases from V and 0 bases from J, with 10 bases between. CDR3 DNA (partial): TGTGCCAGCAGCTTAAGTCGCGGGATGAACACTGAA. Protein sequence: CASSLSRGMNTE. Given in full, the CDR3 is CASSLSRGMNTEAFF.

Comment on this clone: The DNA ends 3 residues before the CDR3 does, and the rest of the CDR3 is filled in from the germline J gene. The gene calls are TRBV2 and TRBJ1-6; 7 bases are a match to TRBD1. The V segment lost 6 bases and the J segment 7 bases; nucleotides outside the gene matches: 6. Germline CDR1 and CDR2: SNHLY and FYNNEI. CDR3 size: 14 residues. Incomplete CDR3 DNA: TGTGCCAGCAGAGGGGACAGCTCGAATTCACCC. Translated: CASRGDSSNSP. The full CDR3 reads CASRGDSSNSPLHF.

This clone was seen many times. With the read ending 3 residues before the CDR3 end, the germline J gene is used to fill in that end. The chain employs TRBV20-1 and TRBJ2-6; the D is unclear. Germline lookup yields CDR1 DFQATT and CDR2 SNEGSKA (reference sequence). This CDR3 region has 15 residues. V gave up 5 bases and J gave up 0 bases, with 11 bases separating them. This CDR3 reads CSAPTIGSGANVLTF. Incomplete CDR3 DNA: TGCAGTGCTCCTACTATTGGCTCTGGGGCCAACGTC.